A single sample is the source of the 25 T cell receptor beta chains below, sequenced in a study of radiotherapy plus CTLA-4 blockade in lung cancer. Data came from immunoSEQ multiplex PCR; TCRdb stores just in-frame clones and leaves some out. The data contain about 82,000 clones, approximately 79% of them singletons. The sequencing used peripheral blood, collected from a patient treated with radiotherapy plus ipilimumab. These receptors came from a human donor with non-small cell lung cancer that progressed on radiotherapy plus ipilimumab.

V usage is TRBV4-2 and J usage is TRBJ1-6; 7 bases agree with TRBD1. The CDR3 consists of 15 residues. Germline loops: CDR1 LGHNA, CDR2 YNFKEQ. V dropped 3 bases and J dropped 5; count of bases not matched to a gene: 4. The CDR3 DNA reads as TGTGCCAGCAGCCATAAACAGGGGCATAATTCACCCCTCCACTTT. This translates into CASSHKQGHNSPLHF.

This chain uses TRBV6-5 with TRBJ2-7; 9 positions agree with TRBD1. V gave up 6 bases and J gave up 11 bases; unmatched junction bases: 8. The CDR3 has 12 residues. Germline assignment: CDR1 MNHEY and CDR2 SVGAGI. This chain's CDR3 is CASSPGTGTKYF. The CDR3 region has the DNA TGTGCCAGCAGCCCAGGGACAGGGACAAAGTACTTC.

The rearrangement links TRBV6-4 to TRBJ2-2; D call uncertain. CDR3 length: 13 amino acids. V lost 7 bases and J lost 1, with 7 bases in between. Germline lookup yields CDR1 MRHNA and CDR2 SNTAGT. The CDR3 region has the DNA TGTGCCAGCAAGGCCGGGAACACCGGGGAGCTGTTTTTT. The encoded protein is CASKAGNTGELFF.

This chain joins TRBV7-8 and TRBJ2-3; no firm D call. Germline V CDR1 and CDR2: SGHVS, FQNEAQ. This CDR3 has 16 residues. V was clipped by 1 base and J by 2 bases, with 13 bases between them. CDR3 in amino acids: CASSLESGTYTDTQYF. The DNA for the CDR3 is TGTGCCAGCAGCTTAGAGTCCGGCACCTACACAGATACGCAGTATTTT.

This clone turned up a few times. V is TRBV28 and J is TRBJ2-3; 11 bases are shared with TRBD2. V gave up 7 bases and J gave up 2 bases; unmatched junction bases: 8. Germline CDR1 is MDHEN and CDR2 is SYDVKM. The CDR3 contains 16 residues. CDR3 in amino acids: CASNSGTSGFTDTQYF. DNA of the CDR3: TGTGCCAGCAATTCTGGGACTAGCGGATTCACAGATACGCAGTATTTT.

V is TRBV11-2 and J is TRBJ2-2, with D maybe TRBD1 (5 bases). The V end lost 0 bases, the J end lost 3 bases, and 14 bases lay between the germline ends. Per the germline V gene, CDR1 is SGHAT and CDR2 is FQNNGV. The CDR3 runs 17 residues. The CDR3 protein is CASSLDRGRMDTGELFF. The CDR3 DNA sequence: TGTGCCAGCAGCTTAGATAGGGGCAGAATGGACACCGGGGAGCTGTTTTTT.

V and J are TRBV7-9 and TRBJ2-2, with 8 bases fitting TRBD2. Losses at the gene ends were 5 bases for V and 6 bases for J; bases not matched to a gene: 8. The CDR3 covers 15 residues. Germline CDR1 SEHNR, CDR2 FQNEAQ (reference sequence). The CDR3 loop reads CASSPPAGVAGELFF. CDR3 bases: TGTGCCAGCAGCCCCCCAGCGGGGGTAGCCGGGGAGCTGTTTTTT.

The chain uses TRBV14 and TRBJ1-6; no clear D. Trimming took off 4 bases at V and 4 bases at J, with 8 bases between the two ends. Per the germline V gene, CDR1 is SGHDN and CDR2 is FVKESK. The CDR3 runs 14 residues. CDR3: CASSRFEYNSPLHF. In nucleotides, the CDR3 is TGTGCCAGCAGCCGCTTCGAATATAATTCACCCCTCCACTTT.

The gene calls are TRBV9 and TRBJ1-4; D perhaps matches TRBD1 (5 bases). CDR1 and CDR2 (germline): SGDLS, YYNGEE. Trimming took off 0 bases at V and 4 bases at J, with 10 bases between the two ends. The CDR3 length is 15 residues. CDR3 loop: CASSVGGGDNEKLFF. In DNA, the CDR3 is TGTGCCAGCAGCGTAGGTGGAGGGGATAATGAAAAACTGTTTTTT.

This sequence joins TRBV5-1 and TRBJ2-5, with TRBD2 matching 12 bases. CDR1 SGHRS and CDR2 YFSETQ come from the germline V gene. Losses at the gene ends were 4 bases for V and 4 bases for J; bases not matched to a gene: 14. The CDR3 is made up of 18 amino acids. The DNA for the CDR3 is TGCGCCAGCAGCCTGGGGACGCTAGCGGGGGGGCAAGGAGAGACCCAGTACTTC. Protein sequence: CASSLGTLAGGQGETQYF.

The genes are TRBV5-1 and TRBJ2-3; 10 nucleotides match TRBD2. This CDR3 is built from 16 residues. Looked up from germline, CDR1 is SGHRS and CDR2 is YFSETQ. The trim removed 0 bases at V and 1 base at J, leaving 2 bases unmatched. The CDR3 protein is CASSLVLAGGTDTQYF. CDR3 DNA sequence: TGCGCCAGCAGCTTGGTCCTAGCGGGGGGCACAGATACGCAGTATTTT.

This clone has only a few counts. V is TRBV2 and J is TRBJ2-3; D is possibly TRBD2 (5 bases). V lost 11 bases, J lost 0 bases, and 15 bases lay in between. Germline values: CDR1 SNHLY, CDR2 FYNNEI. The CDR3 is made up of 14 amino acids. The CDR3 sequence: CACDETSSTDTQYF. CDR3 nucleotide sequence: TGTGCCTGTGACGAAACTAGTAGCACAGATACGCAGTATTTT.

This chain links TRBV5-1 with TRBJ2-5; the match to TRBD1 covers 9 bases. The germline V gene encodes CDR1 SGHRS and CDR2 YFSETQ. Trimming at V came to 3 bases and at J to 5 bases, leaving 8 bases not matched to a gene. The CDR3 consists of 15 residues. In DNA, the CDR3 is TGCGCCAGCAGCTCCCGGACAGGGGTGGGGGAGACCCAGTACTTC. Translating gives CASSSRTGVGETQYF.

The chain has TRBV5-4 and TRBJ2-2; a possible D gene is TRBD2 (6 bases). Between the trimmed V and J ends, which lost 4 bases and 6 bases, there was a span of 16 bases. Germline CDR1 reads SGHNT; CDR2 reads YYREEE (reference sequence). The CDR3 is 15 residues long. The CDR3 loop is CASSTTGWRAGELFF. The CDR3 nucleotides are TGTGCCAGCAGCACAACAGGTTGGAGGGCCGGGGAGCTGTTTTTT.

The genes are TRBV5-6 and TRBJ2-1, with D possibly being TRBD1 (5 bases). Trimming pared 2 bases from V and 0 bases from J, leaving 12 bases between. CDR1 is SGHDT and CDR2 is YYEEEE in the germline V gene. This CDR3 is built from 16 residues. The CDR3 region is CASSFVGRSSYNEQFF. CDR3 sequence (DNA): TGTGCCAGCAGCTTTGTGGGGCGGAGCTCCTACAATGAGCAGTTCTTC. Combining the CDR3 with reference TRBV5-6 and TRBJ2-1 gives the whole variable domain DAGVTQSPTHLIKTRGQQVTLRCSPKSGHDTVSWYQQALGQGPQFIFQYYEEEERQRGNFPDRFSGHQFPNYSSELNVNALLLGDSALYLCASSFVGRSSYNEQFFGPGTRLTVL.

This clone was detected a few times. The chain has TRBV4-2 and TRBJ1-3; maybe TRBD1 (6 bases). CDR3 length: 14 amino acids. CDR1 is LGHNA, CDR2 YNFKEQ, per germline. Trimming stripped 2 bases from V and 4 bases from J, with 9 bases between. The CDR3 loop is CASSQPDRGNTIYF. For the CDR3, the DNA is TGTGCCAGCAGCCAACCAGACAGGGGAAACACCATATATTTT.

The rearrangement joins TRBV4-1 to TRBJ2-5; D possibly matches TRBD1 or TRBD2 (5 bases each). Trimming shortened V by 3 bases and J by 4 bases, and 18 bases separated the two germline ends. Germline V gene data show CDR1 as MGHRA and CDR2 as YSYEKL. The CDR3 sequence is 16 residues long. The CDR3 protein is CASSQGRGLQRETQYF. The CDR3 region has the DNA TGCGCCAGCAGCCAGGGTCGGGGCCTACAAAGAGAGACCCAGTACTTC.

The chain joins TRBV5-8 to TRBJ1-1; 8 bases are shared with TRBD1. V dropped 4 bases and J dropped 5; count of bases not matched to a gene: 4. This CDR3 spans 13 amino acids. Germline values: CDR1 SGHTS, CDR2 YDEGEE. The CDR3 coding sequence is TGTGCCAGCAGCCCGGGACAGGCGACTGAAGCTTTCTTT. Its translation: CASSPGQATEAFF.

This chain links TRBV6-1 with TRBJ1-2; TRBD1 agrees at 8 bases. V lost 5 bases, J lost 4 bases, and 9 bases stayed unmatched. CDR1 and CDR2 (germline): MNHNS, SASEGT. This CDR3 comprises 15 residues. The DNA of the CDR3 is TGTGCCAGCAGTACACCGGACAGGGAGATCTATGGCTACACCTTC. Protein: CASSTPDREIYGYTF.

This clone was detected only once. The chain joins TRBV5-1 to TRBJ1-1, with D unclear. The V and J ends lost 4 bases and 2 bases respectively, with 6 bases between them. The CDR3 is 12 amino acids. CDR1 and CDR2 from the germline V gene are SGHRS and YFSETQ. As DNA, the CDR3 is TGCGCCAGCAGCCCGGGTAACACTGAAGCTTTCTTT. Translated, it gives CASSPGNTEAFF.

In this sample, this clone turned up once. The CDR3 DNA sequence: TGTGCCAGCAGCTCGGGACACGATCTCTACGAGCAGTACTTC. It translates to CASSSGHDLYEQYF. The chain links TRBV7-9 to TRBJ2-7, with D tentatively TRBD1 (6 bases). Germline loops: CDR1 SEHNR, CDR2 FQNEAQ (reference sequence). The CDR3 has 14 residues. Trimming cost V 4 bases and J 3 bases, with 13 bases left between them.

The J gene is TRBJ2-5, the V gene TRBV5-4, with 9 nucleotides matching TRBD2. The V gene end was trimmed by 0 bases and the J gene end by 0 bases; junction bases not matched to a gene: 3. The germline gives CDR1 SGHNT, CDR2 YYREEE (reference sequence). CDR3 size: 16 residues. CDR3 in DNA: TGTGCCAGCAGCTTGGAGCAGCGGGGGGACCAAGAGACCCAGTACTTC. Protein: CASSLEQRGDQETQYF. Filled out from reference TRBV5-4 and TRBJ2-5, the complete variable domain reads ETGVTQSPTHLIKTRGQQVTLRCSSQSGHNTVSWYQQALGQGPQFIFQYYREEENGRGNFPPRFSGLQFPNYSSELNVNALELDDSALYLCASSLEQRGDQETQYFGPGTRLLVL.

This rearrangement joins TRBV7-6 to TRBJ2-5; no clear D gene. The DNA end lines up better with TRBJ2-7; the J call may be wrong. Germline-derived CDR1 and CDR2 are SGHVS and FNYEAQ. The CDR3 spans 13 residues. In DNA, the CDR3 is TGTGCCAGCAGCTTAACTGGAGCCTACGAGCAGTACTTC. Translation: CASSLTGAYEQYF.

The chain links TRBV6-5 to TRBJ2-7, with TRBD1 matching over 7 bases. CDR3 length: 14 residues. In germline, CDR1 is MNHEY, CDR2 SVGAGI. The ends lost 5 bases at V and 1 base at J; junction bases unmatched: 5. The CDR3 nucleotides are TGTGCCAGCAGTCGAGACAGGGTGTCCTACGAGCAGTACTTC. Its translation: CASSRDRVSYEQYF.

This chain connects TRBV28 to TRBJ1-6; 7 bases map to TRBD1. CDR1 and CDR2 (germline): MDHEN, SYDVKM. The length of the CDR3 is 15 residues. The junction had 11 bases not matched to a gene; V was cut back by 10 bases and J by 5 bases. The CDR3: CAIRGGTDHNSPLHF. The CDR3 nucleotides are TGTGCCATCAGGGGGGGGACAGATCATAATTCACCCCTCCACTTT.